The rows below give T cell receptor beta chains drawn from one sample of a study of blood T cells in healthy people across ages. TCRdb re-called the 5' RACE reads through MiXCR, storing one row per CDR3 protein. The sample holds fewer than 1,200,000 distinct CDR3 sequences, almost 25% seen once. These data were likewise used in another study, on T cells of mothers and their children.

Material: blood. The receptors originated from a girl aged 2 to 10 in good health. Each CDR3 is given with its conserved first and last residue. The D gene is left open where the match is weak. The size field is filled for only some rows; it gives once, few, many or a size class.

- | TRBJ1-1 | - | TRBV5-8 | CASSLETMNTEAFF | TGTGCCAGCAGCTTGGAGACGATGAACACTGAAGCTTTCTTT
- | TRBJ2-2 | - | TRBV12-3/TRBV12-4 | CASRSGGGGTGELFF | TGTGCCAGCAGGTCAGGCGGTGGGGGCACCGGGGAGCTGTTTTTT
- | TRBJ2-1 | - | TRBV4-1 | CASSRIGDARNEQFF | TGCGCCAGCAGCCGAATCGGCGACGCGCGCAATGAGCAGTTCTTC
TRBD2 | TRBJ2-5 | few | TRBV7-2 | CASSMTSGRETQYF | TGTGCCAGCAGCATGACTAGCGGGAGAGAGACCCAGTACTTC
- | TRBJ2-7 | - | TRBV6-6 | CASSFNRASTYEQYF | TGTGCCAGCAGTTTTAACAGGGCTTCCACCTACGAGCAGTACTTC
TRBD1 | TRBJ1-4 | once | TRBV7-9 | CASSLVGQGANEKLFF | TGTGCCAGCAGCTTAGTCGGACAGGGGGCAAATGAAAAACTGTTTTTT
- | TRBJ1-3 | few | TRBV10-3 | CATSGNNSGNTIYF | TGTGCCACGAGCGGCAACAACTCTGGAAACACCATATATTTT
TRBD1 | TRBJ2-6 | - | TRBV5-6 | CASSLSNIIVWDSNSGANVLTF | TGTGCCAGCAGCTTGTCTAATATTATCGTATGGGACAGCAACTCTGGGGCCAACGTCCTGACTTTC
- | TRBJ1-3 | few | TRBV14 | CASSQSTHGTIYF | TGTGCCAGCAGCCAATCGACTCACGGTACCATATATTTT
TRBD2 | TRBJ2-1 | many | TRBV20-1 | CSAREIGGGNEQFF | TGCAGTGCTAGAGAGATCGGGGGGGGGAATGAGCAGTTCTTC
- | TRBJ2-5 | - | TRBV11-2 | CASSVLSRLETQYF | TGTGCCAGCAGCGTACTTTCCCGGTTAGAGACCCAGTACTTC
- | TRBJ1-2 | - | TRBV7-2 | CASSLVSLYGYTF | TGTGCCAGCAGCTTAGTGTCACTCTATGGCTACACCTTC
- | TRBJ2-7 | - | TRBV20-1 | CSGMEFWEQYF | TGCAGTGGAATGGAGTTCTGGGAGCAGTACTTC
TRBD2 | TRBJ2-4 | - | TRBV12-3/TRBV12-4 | CASSWTSNIQYF | TGTGCCAGCAGCTGGACTAGCAACATTCAGTACTTC
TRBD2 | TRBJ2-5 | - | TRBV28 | CASRSPGSSGFETQYF | TGTGCCAGCAGGTCTCCAGGCTCTAGCGGATTTGAGACCCAGTACTTC
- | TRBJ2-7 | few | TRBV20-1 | CSARVGRDLTYEQYF | TGCAGTGCTAGAGTCGGCAGGGATCTAACCTACGAGCAGTACTTC
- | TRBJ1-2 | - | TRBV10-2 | CASSEIQVGYTF | TGCGCCAGCAGTGAGATTCAGGTTGGCTACACCTTC
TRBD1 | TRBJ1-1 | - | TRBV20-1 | CSAGGGRTEAFF | TGCAGCGCAGGGGGAGGTCGCACTGAAGCTTTCTTT
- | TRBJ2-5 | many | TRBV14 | CASSQEVETQYF | TGTGCCAGCAGCCAAGAAGTAGAGACCCAGTACTTC
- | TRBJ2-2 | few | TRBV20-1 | CSAPGASSLSGELFF | TGCAGTGCTCCCGGGGCTAGTTCCTTGTCCGGGGAGCTGTTTTTT
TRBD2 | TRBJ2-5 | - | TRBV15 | CATSRVERGVETQYF | TGTGCCACCAGCAGAGTGGAGCGGGGGGTAGAGACCCAGTACTTC
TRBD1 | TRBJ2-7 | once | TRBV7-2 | CASSVTGGQSYEQYF | TGTGCCAGCAGCGTGACAGGGGGCCAATCCTACGAGCAGTACTTC
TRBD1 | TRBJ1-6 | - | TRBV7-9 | CASSGPGQGNNSPLHF | TGTGCCAGCAGCGGACCGGGACAGGGGAATAATTCACCCCTCCACTTT
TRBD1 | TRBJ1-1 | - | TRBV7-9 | CASRRQGEGEAFF | TGTGCCAGCAGACGACAGGGGGAAGGTGAAGCTTTCTTT
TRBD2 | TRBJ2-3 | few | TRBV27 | CASSLSLGSGGTDTQYF | TGTGCCAGCAGTTTATCCCTGGGGAGCGGGGGGACTGATACGCAGTATTTT
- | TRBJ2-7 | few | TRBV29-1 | CSVEESRGAREQYF | TGCAGCGTTGAAGAGAGCAGGGGCGCCCGCGAGCAGTACTTC
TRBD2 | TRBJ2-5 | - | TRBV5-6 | CASSLVSTSGEETQYF | TGTGCCAGCAGCTTGGTTTCGACTAGCGGCGAAGAGACCCAGTACTTC
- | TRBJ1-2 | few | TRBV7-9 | CASSLASANYGYTF | TGTGCCAGTAGCCTAGCGTCAGCTAACTATGGCTACACCTTC
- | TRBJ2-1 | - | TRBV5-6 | CASSYGGAIRARDEQFF | TGTGCCAGCAGTTACGGCGGGGCGATACGGGCGCGGGATGAGCAGTTCTTC
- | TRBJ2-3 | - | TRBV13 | CASSLTPRSDTQYF | TGTGCCAGCAGCTTAACCCCCAGGTCAGATACGCAGTATTTT
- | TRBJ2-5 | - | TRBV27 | CASNGAGEETQYF | TGTGCCAGCAACGGGGCAGGCGAAGAGACCCAGTACTTC
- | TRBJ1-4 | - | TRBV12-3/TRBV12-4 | CASSLARDFYEKLFF | TGTGCCAGCAGTTTGGCCAGGGACTTCTATGAAAAACTGTTTTTT
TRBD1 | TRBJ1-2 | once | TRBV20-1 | CSGRQGGDYGYTF | TGCAGTGGGAGACAGGGAGGGGACTATGGCTACACCTTC
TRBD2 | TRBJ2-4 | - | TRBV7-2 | CASSLDPGGLLAKNIQYF | TGTGCCAGCAGCCTAGACCCCGGGGGACTACTAGCCAAAAACATTCAGTACTTC
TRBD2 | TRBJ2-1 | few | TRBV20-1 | CSARSVGGANNEQFF | TGCAGTGCTAGAAGCGTCGGGGGGGCAAACAATGAGCAGTTCTTC
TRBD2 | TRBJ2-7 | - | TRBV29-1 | CSVVVSGGYEQYF | TGCAGCGTTGTTGTATCGGGGGGGTACGAGCAGTACTTC
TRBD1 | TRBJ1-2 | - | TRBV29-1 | CSAVGGDSGLSFGGYTF | TGCAGCGCTGTCGGTGGGGACAGTGGTCTTTCTTTCGGCGGCTACACCTTC
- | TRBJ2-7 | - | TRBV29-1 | CSVEDSWAEQYF | TGCAGCGTTGAAGACAGTTGGGCCGAGCAGTACTTC
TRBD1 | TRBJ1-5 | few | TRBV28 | CASSSTTGANQPQHF | TGTGCCAGCAGTTCCACTACAGGGGCTAATCAGCCCCAGCATTTT